The text below deals with one TCR beta chain. Specified time point: cycle 4 day 1 (C4D1), after 6 weeks of nivolumab. Relapses following autologous stem cell transplantation were seen in all patients, with brentuximab vedotin exposure varying. The data belong to a study of PD-1 blockade in classical Hodgkin lymphoma. Profiled with immunoSEQ multiplex PCR; TCRdb holds only in-frame clones, not every one. Among 75,000 to 100,000 clones listed, roughly 91% were seen once. The CDR3 runs 19 residues. J gave up 5 bases and V 7 bases, and 25 bases lay outside the gene matches. Germline values: CDR1 MNHEY, CDR2 SMNVEV (reference sequence).

V and J are TRBV27 and TRBJ2-7; 8 nucleotides agree with TRBD2. The receptor's source is a human donor with classical Hodgkin lymphoma. This sample comprised peripheral blood mononuclear cells (PBMCs), obtained before the fourth cycle of nivolumab. The CDR3 DNA follows: TGTGCCAGCACTGCTACGCTAGGGGCTAGCGGGCCTTACCATAACGAGCAGTACTTC. Protein: CASTATLGASGPYHNEQYF.